This T cell receptor beta chain is from a study of T cell responses to AZD1222 COVID-19 vaccine. Germline V lookup: CDR1 SNHLY, CDR2 FYNNEI. The CDR3 length is 13 residues. The V end lost 5 bases, the J end lost 1 base, and 8 bases lay between the germline ends. Sequencing was performed with immunoSEQ multiplex PCR; in TCRdb, only in-frame clones are kept and a portion is missing. Seen here are 130,000 to 150,000 clones, about 91% observed once, and the top ten hold about 3.2%. The sequencing used peripheral blood, collected on day 0 of MenACWY control vaccination. The chain is built from TRBV2 and TRBJ1-1; unclear D gene. This clonotype was obtained from an adult in good health. CDR3 coding DNA: TGTGCCAGCAGTTGGACTGGGAACACTGAAGCTTTCTTT. It translates to CASSWTGNTEAFF. Supplemented by reference TRBV2 and TRBJ1-1, the full variable domain reads EPEVTQTPSHQVTQMGQEVILRCVPISNHLYFYWYRQILGQKVEFLVSFYNNEISEKSEIFDDQFSVERPDGSNFTLKIRSTKLEDSAMYFCASSWTGNTEAFFGQGTRLTVV.